This T cell receptor beta chain was observed in a study of blood T cell repertoires in COVID-19. Background on the study: COVID-19 samples from acute and convalescent phases originated in the United States, Italy and Spain. T cells, B-cell-depleted T cells, or PBMCs supplied cDNA or gDNA.

Methods used by the authors: Nucleated cell counts were estimated from reference gene primer amplification. Some clones are missing from TCRdb's copy, which holds only in-frame ones; the method was immunoSEQ multiplex PCR. V, J and clone size reflect that table, while D and trimming were determined from the DNA. The table lists 250,000 to 350,000 clones, about 90% of them singletons. Germline V gene sequence: CDR1 SQVTM, CDR2 ANQGSEA. The CDR3 extends over 13 amino acids. Between the trimmed V and J ends, which lost 2 bases and 7 bases, there was a span of 12 bases. The sequencing input was peripheral blood. The gene calls are TRBV29-1 and TRBJ1-5; D is possibly TRBD1 (5 bases). This sequence originates from a woman aged 45-60 years who had recovered from COVID-19. The CDR3 reads CSVEQGLGQPQHF. In DNA form, the CDR3 reads TGCAGCGTTGAACAGGGTTTGGGGCAGCCCCAGCATTTT.